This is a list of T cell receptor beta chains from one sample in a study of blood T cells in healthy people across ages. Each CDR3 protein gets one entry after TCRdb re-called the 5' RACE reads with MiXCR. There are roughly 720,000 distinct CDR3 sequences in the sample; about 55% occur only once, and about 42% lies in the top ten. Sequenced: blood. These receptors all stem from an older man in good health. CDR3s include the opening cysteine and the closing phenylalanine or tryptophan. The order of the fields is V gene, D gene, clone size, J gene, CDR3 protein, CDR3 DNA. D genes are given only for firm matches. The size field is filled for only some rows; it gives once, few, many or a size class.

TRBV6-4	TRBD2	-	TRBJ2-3	CASSVAGGRDTQYF	TGTGCCAGCAGTGTAGCGGGAGGAAGGGATACGCAGTATTTT
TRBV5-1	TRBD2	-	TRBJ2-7	CASSLDSGSISYEQYF	TGCGCCAGCAGCTTGGATAGCGGGAGTATTAGTTATGAGCAGTACTTC
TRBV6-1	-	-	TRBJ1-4	CASIRGEKLFF	TGTGCCAGCATCAGAGGGGAAAAACTGTTTTTT
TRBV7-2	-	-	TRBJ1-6	CASSIILGGLNSPLHF	TGTGCCAGCAGCATCATCCTCGGCGGTCTTAATTCACCCCTCCACTTT
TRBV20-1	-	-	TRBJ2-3	CSARLADTQYF	TGCAGTGCTAGACTAGCAGATACGCAGTATTTT
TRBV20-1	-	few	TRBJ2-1	CSASSRQRNEQFF	TGCAGTGCTAGCAGCCGCCAAAGGAATGAGCAGTTCTTC
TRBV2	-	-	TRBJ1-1	CASRIFPGRGTNTEAFF	TGTGCCAGCAGAATATTTCCGGGTCGAGGGACGAACACTGAAGCTTTCTTT
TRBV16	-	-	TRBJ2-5	CASSPGREGETQYF	TGTGCCAGCAGCCCCGGCAGGGAAGGAGAGACCCAGTACTTC
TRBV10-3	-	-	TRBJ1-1	CAIRIGQQNTEAFF	TGTGCCATCAGGATAGGACAACAGAACACTGAAGCTTTCTTT
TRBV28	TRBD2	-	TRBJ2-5	CASSDFSLAGGKTQYF	TGTGCCAGCAGCGACTTTTCCTTAGCGGGAGGGAAGACCCAGTACTTC
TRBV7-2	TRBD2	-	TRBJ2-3	CASSPGLAGEWDTQYF	TGTGCCAGCAGCCCGGGACTAGCGGGAGAATGGGATACGCAGTATTTT
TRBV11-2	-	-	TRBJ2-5	CASSSTVQREETQYF	TGTGCCAGCAGCTCCACTGTACAACGGGAAGAGACCCAGTACTTC
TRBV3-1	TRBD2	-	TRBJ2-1	CASTRERAGGPGNEQFF	TGTGCCAGCACCCGGGAGAGAGCGGGAGGGCCGGGCAATGAGCAGTTCTTC
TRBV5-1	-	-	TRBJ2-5	CASSFSDPGRETQYF	TGCGCCAGCAGCTTCTCGGACCCCGGGCGAGAGACCCAGTACTTC
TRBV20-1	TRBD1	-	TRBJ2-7	CSASIPGQRYEQYF	TGCAGTGCTAGTATTCCGGGACAGAGGTACGAGCAGTACTTC
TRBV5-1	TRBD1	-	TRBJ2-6	CASSFTGDGGNVLTF	TGCGCCAGCAGCTTTACAGGGGATGGTGGCAACGTCCTGACTTTC
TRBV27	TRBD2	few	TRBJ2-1	CASSSIAGVANEQFF	TGTGCCAGCAGTTCAATAGCGGGAGTAGCCAATGAGCAGTTCTTC
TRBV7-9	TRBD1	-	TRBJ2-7	CASSIRAGTVYEQYF	TGTGCCAGCAGCATTCGTGCCGGGACAGTCTACGAGCAGTACTTC
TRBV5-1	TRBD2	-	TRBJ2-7	CASSLAMAGAATYEQYF	TGCGCCAGCAGCTTGGCTATGGCGGGAGCAGCTACCTACGAGCAGTACTTC
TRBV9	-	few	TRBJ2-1	CASSPYVGNEQFF	TGTGCCAGCAGCCCCTATGTGGGCAATGAGCAGTTCTTC
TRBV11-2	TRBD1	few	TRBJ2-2	CASSITRQGSNTGELFF	TGTGCCAGCAGTATCACACGACAGGGATCGAACACCGGGGAGCTGTTTTTT
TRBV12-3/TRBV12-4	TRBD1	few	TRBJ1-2	CASSLGQAYGYTF	TGTGCCAGCAGTTTGGGACAGGCCTATGGCTACACCTTC
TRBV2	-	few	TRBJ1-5	CASGAVTANQPQHF	TGTGCCAGCGGGGCAGTTACAGCCAATCAGCCCCAGCATTTT
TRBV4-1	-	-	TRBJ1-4	CASSQVGKLFF	TGCGCCAGCAGCCAAGTCGGAAAACTGTTTTTT
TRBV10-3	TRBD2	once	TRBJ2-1	CAISTSGRYNEQFF	TGTGCCATCAGCACTAGCGGGAGATACAATGAGCAGTTCTTC
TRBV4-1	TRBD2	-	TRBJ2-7	CASSQLLTSGEYEQYF	TGCGCCAGCAGCCAGTTGCTGACTAGCGGGGAGTACGAGCAGTACTTC
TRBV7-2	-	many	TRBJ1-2	CASSPSFNNYGYTF	TGTGCCAGCAGCCCCTCCTTCAATAACTATGGCTACACCTTC
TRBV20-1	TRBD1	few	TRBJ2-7	CSARGPPGQGSYEQYF	TGCAGTGCTAGAGGACCTCCGGGACAGGGGTCCTACGAGCAGTACTTC
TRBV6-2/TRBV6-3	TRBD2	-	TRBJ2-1	CASSYRIRERGTTSGRESYNEQFF	TGTGCCAGCAGTTACCGGATCCGGGAAAGAGGGACTACTAGCGGGAGGGAGTCCTACAATGAGCAGTTCTTC
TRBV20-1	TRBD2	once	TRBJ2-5	CSARDLSASGRRETQYF	TGCAGTGCTAGAGATCTATCGGCTAGCGGGAGGAGAGAGACCCAGTACTTC
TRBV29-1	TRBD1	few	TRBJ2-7	CSVESDRVNEQYF	TGCAGCGTTGAGAGCGACAGGGTGAACGAGCAGTACTTC
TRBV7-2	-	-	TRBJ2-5	CASSLVSGPQETQYF	TGTGCCAGCAGCTTAGTTTCAGGGCCCCAAGAGACCCAGTACTTC
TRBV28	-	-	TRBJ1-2	CASSLTRPPEGYTF	TGTGCCAGCAGTTTAACTCGCCCCCCGGAAGGCTACACCTTC
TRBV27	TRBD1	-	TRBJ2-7	CASSRWGGQGNEQYF	TGTGCCAGCAGCCGCTGGGGGGGACAGGGGAACGAGCAGTACTTC
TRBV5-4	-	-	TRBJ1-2	CASSTDSLYGYTF	TGTGCCAGCAGCACGGACAGTCTCTATGGCTACACCTTC
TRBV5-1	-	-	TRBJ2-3	CASSLQEVGYAYF	TGCGCCAGCAGCTTGCAGGAGGTGGGATACGCGTATTTT
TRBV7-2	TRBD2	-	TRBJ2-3	CASSRLAGGPDTQYF	TGTGCCAGCAGCCGACTAGCGGGGGGACCCGATACGCAGTATTTT
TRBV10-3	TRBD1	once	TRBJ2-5	CAISPQTGGHNEQYF	TGTGCCATCAGTCCTCAAACAGGGGGCCACAATGAGCAGTACTTC
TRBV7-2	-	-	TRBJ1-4	CASSPPGQLELFF	TGTGCCAGCAGCCCTCCTGGACAGCTTGAGCTGTTTTTT
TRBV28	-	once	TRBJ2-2	CAGARQGGGTGELFF	TGTGCCGGCGCACGCCAGGGGGGTGGCACCGGGGAGCTGTTTTTT